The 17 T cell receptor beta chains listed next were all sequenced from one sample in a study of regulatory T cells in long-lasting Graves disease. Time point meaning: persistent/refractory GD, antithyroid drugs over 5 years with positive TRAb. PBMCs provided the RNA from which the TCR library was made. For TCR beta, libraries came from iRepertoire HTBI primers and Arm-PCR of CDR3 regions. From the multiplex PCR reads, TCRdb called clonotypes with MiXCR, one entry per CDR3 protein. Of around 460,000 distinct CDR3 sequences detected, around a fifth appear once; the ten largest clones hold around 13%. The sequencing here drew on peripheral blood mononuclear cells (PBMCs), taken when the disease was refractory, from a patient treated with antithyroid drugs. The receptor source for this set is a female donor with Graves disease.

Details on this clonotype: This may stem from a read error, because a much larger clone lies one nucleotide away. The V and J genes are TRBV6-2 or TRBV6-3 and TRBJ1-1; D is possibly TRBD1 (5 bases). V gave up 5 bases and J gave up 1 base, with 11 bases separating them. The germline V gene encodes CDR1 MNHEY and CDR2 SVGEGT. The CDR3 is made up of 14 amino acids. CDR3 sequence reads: CASSHRGWNTEAFF. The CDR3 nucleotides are TGTGCCAGCAGTCACCGGGGGTGGAACACTGAAGCTTTCTTT.

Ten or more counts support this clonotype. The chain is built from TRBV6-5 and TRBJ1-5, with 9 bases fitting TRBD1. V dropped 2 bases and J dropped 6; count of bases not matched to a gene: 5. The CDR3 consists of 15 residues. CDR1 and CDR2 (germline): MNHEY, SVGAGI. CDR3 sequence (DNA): TGTGCCAGCAGTTACACGGACAGGGGACCTCAGCCCCAGCATTTT. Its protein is CASSYTDRGPQPQHF.

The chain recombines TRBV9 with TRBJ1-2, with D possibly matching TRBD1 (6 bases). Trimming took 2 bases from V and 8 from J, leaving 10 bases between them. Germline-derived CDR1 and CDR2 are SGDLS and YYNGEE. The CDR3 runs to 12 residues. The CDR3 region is CASSVAGVGYTF. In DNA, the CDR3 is TGTGCCAGCAGCGTGGCAGGGGTAGGCTACACCTTC.

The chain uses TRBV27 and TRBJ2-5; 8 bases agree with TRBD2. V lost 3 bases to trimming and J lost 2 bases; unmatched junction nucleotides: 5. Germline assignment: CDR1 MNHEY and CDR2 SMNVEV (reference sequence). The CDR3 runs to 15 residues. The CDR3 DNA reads TGTGCCAGCAGTTTGGCGGGGGGACCTCAAGAGACCCAGTACTTC. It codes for CASSLAGGPQETQYF.

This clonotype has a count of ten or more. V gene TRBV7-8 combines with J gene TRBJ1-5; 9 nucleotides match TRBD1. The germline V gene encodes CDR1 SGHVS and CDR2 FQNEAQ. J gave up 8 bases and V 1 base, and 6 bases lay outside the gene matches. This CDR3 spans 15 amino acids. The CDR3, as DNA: TGTGCCAGCAGCTTAGGGGACAGGGTTTGGGAGCCCCAGCATTTT. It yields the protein CASSLGDRVWEPQHF.

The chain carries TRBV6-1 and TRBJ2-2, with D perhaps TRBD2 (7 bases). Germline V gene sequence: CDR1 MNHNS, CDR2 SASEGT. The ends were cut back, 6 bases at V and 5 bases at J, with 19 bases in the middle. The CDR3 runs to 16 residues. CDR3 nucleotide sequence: TGTGCCAGCAGACTTAGGGGGGGCATCGTTACCGGGGAGCTGTTTTTT. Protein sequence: CASRLRGGIVTGELFF.

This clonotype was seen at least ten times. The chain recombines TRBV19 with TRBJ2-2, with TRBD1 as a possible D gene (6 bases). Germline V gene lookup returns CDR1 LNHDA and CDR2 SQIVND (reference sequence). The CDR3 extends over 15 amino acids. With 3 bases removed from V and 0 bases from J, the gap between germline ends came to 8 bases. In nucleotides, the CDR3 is TGTGCCAGTAGTATCGGACAGACGAACACCGGGGAGCTGTTTTTT. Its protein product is CASSIGQTNTGELFF. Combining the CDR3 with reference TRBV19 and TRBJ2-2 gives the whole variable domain DGGITQSPKYLFRKEGQNVTLSCEQNLNHDAMYWYRQDPGQGLRLIYYSQIVNDFQKGDIAEGYSVSREKKESFPLTVTSAQKNPTAFYLCASSIGQTNTGELFFGEGSRLTVL.

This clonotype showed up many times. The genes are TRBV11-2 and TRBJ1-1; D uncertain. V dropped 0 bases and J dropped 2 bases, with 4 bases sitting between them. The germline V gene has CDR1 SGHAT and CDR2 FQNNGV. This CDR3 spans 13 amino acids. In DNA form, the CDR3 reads TGTGCCAGCAGCTTAGAAACCAACACTGAAGCTTTCTTT. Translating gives CASSLETNTEAFF.

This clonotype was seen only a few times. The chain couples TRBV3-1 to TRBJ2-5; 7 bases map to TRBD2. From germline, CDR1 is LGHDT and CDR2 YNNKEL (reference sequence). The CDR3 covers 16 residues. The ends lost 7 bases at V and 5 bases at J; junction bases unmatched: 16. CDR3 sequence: CASKPSGTTILETQYF. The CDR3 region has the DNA TGTGCCAGCAAACCCTCCGGGACTACCATCCTGGAGACCCAGTACTTC.

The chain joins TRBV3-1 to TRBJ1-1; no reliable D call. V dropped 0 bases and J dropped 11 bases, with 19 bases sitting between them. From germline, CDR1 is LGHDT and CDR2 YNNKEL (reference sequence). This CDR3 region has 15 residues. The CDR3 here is CASSQDLVRAPGAFF. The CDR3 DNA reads TGTGCCAGCAGCCAAGATCTTGTCCGGGCGCCGGGCGCTTTCTTT.

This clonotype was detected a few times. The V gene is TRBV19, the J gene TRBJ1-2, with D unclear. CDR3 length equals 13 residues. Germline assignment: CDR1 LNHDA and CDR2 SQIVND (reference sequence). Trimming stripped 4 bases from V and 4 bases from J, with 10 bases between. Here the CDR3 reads CASSTALPYGYTF. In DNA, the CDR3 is TGTGCCAGTAGTACGGCCCTACCCTATGGCTACACCTTC.

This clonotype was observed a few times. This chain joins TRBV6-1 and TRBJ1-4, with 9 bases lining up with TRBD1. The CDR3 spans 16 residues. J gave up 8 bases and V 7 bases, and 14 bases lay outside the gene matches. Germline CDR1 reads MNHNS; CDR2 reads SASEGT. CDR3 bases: TGTGCCAGCACCGAACTCGGACAGGGGAGGGAAGAAAAACTGTTTTTT. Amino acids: CASTELGQGREEKLFF.

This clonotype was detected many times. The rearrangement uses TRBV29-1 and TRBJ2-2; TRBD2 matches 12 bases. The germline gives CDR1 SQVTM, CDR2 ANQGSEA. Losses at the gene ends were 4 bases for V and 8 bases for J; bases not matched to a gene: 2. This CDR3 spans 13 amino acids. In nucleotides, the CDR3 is TGCAGCGTTGCGACTAGCGGGAGAGGGGAGCTGTTTTTT. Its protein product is CSVATSGRGELFF.

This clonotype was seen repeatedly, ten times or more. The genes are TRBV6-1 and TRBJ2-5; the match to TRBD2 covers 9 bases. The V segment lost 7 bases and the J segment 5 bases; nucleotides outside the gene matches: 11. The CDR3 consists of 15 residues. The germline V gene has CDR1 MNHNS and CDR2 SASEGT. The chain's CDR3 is CASKLRGRAGETQYF. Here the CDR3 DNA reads TGTGCCAGCAAACTACGCGGGAGGGCCGGGGAGACCCAGTACTTC.

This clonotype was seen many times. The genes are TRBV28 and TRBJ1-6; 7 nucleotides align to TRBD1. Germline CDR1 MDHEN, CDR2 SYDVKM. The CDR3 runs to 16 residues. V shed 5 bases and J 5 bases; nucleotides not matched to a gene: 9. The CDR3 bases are TGTGCCAGCAGTCCCCCGGGAGGGGGCAATAATTCACCCCTCCACTTT. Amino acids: CASSPPGGGNNSPLHF.

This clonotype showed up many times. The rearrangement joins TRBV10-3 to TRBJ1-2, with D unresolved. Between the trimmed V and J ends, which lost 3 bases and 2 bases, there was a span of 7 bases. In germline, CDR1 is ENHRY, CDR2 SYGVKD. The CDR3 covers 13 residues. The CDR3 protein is CAISEEPNYGYTF. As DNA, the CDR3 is TGTGCCATCAGTGAAGAACCGAACTATGGCTACACCTTC.

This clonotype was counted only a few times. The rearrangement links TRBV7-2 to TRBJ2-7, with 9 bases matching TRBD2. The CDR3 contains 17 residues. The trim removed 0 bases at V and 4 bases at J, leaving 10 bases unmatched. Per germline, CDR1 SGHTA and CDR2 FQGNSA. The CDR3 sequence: CASSLAPLGLASYEQYF. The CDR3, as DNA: TGTGCCAGCAGCTTAGCTCCTTTGGGACTAGCCTCGTACGAGCAGTACTTC. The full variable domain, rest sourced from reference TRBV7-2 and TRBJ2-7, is GAGVSQSPSNKVTEKGKDVELRCDPISGHTALYWYRQSLGQGLEFLIYFQGNSAPDKSGLPSDRFSAERTGGSVSTLTIQRTQQEDSAVYLCASSLAPLGLASYEQYFGPGTRLTVT.